The 2 T cell receptor beta chains in this list originate from one sample, sequenced in a study of shared clonotypes between healthy human individuals. This table comes from immunoSEQ multiplex PCR, and its TCRdb copy is limited to in-frame clones, with some not included. The repertoire includes more than 2 million clones, approximately 94% of them detected once, and 1% to 1.3% sits in the top ten. CD8 cells classed as naive were CD45RO-negative and positively selected for CCR7, excluding terminally differentiated effector memory CD45RA+ cells. The sequencing input was naive CD8+ T cells sorted from blood. Every receptor here comes from a man between 18 and 35 years old in good health.

In this sample, this clone turned up a few times. Written as DNA, the CDR3 is TGTGCCTGGAGTGGCCTCGGGACAGGGGTTTCACCCCTCCACTTT. Translating it yields CAWSGLGTGVSPLHF. This chain connects TRBV30 to TRBJ1-6, with TRBD1 matching over 10 bases. Trimming cost V 1 base and J 9 bases; bases outside gene matches: 6. The CDR3 totals 15 residues. Germline V gives CDR1 GTSNPN, CDR2 SVGIG (reference sequence).

The chain employs TRBV30 and TRBJ1-1; D is undetermined. Germline V gene sequence: CDR1 GTSNPN, CDR2 SVGIG (reference sequence). V was pared by 5 bases and J by 1 base, with 11 bases between. The CDR3 is 13 amino acids. The CDR3 here is CAWGTVGNTEAFF. DNA of the CDR3: TGTGCCTGGGGTACGGTAGGGAACACTGAAGCTTTCTTT.